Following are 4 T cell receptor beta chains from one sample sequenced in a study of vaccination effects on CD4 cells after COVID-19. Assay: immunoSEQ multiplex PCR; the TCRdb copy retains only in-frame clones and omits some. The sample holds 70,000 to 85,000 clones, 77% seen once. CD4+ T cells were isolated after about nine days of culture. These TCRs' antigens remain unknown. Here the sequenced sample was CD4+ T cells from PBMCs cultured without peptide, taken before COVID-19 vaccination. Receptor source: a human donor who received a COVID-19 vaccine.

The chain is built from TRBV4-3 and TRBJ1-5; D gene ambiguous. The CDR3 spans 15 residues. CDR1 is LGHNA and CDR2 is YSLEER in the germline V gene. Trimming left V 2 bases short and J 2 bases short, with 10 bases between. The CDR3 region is CASSQNRGGNQPQHF. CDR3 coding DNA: TGCGCCAGCAGCCAAAATCGTGGGGGCAATCAGCCCCAGCATTTT.

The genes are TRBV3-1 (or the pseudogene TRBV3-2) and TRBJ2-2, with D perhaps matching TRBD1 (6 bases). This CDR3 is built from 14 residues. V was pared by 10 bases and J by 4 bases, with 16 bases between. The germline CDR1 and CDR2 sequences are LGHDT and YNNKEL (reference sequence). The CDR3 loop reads CATLGTKGTGELFF. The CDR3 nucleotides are TGTGCCACCTTGGGGACAAAGGGCACCGGGGAGCTGTTTTTT.

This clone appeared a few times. This CDR3 reads CASSPSAGRYEQYV. CDR3 nucleotides: TGTGCCAGCTCACCATCCGCCGGACGCTACGAGCAGTACGTC. This chain links TRBV18 with TRBJ2-7; D unclear. The V and J ends lost 2 bases and 3 bases respectively, with 11 bases between them. CDR3 length equals 14 residues. Looked up from germline, CDR1 is KGHSH and CDR2 is LQKENI.

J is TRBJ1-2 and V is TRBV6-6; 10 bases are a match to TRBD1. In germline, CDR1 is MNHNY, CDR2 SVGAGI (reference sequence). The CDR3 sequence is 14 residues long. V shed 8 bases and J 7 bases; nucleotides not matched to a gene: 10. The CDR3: CASVGGQGRGGYTF. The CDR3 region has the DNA TGTGCCAGCGTAGGGGGACAGGGGAGGGGTGGCTACACCTTC.